This T cell receptor (beta chain) was sequenced in a study of OX40 agonist ivuxolimab in advanced cancers. This CDR3 spans 14 amino acids. CDR1 is KGHSH and CDR2 is LQKENI in the germline V gene. V lost 6 bases and J lost 3, with 14 bases in between. Profiled with immunoSEQ multiplex PCR; TCRdb holds only in-frame clones, not every one. This table holds more than 60,000 clones, approximately 90% found once. The origin of this receptor is an adult with an advanced solid tumor such as melanoma, head and neck, liver or kidney cancer. The gene calls are TRBV18 and TRBJ1-2, with a weak D call TRBD1 (6 bases). The sample was CD4+ or CD8+ T cells sorted from blood, taken in a trial of the OX40 agonist ivuxolimab. The CDR3 spells CASSQTGRDYGYTF. As DNA, the CDR3 is TGTGCCAGCTCGCAAACAGGGAGAGACTATGGCTACACCTTC.